This T cell receptor beta chain is drawn from a study of T-cell reconstitution after alpha-beta-depleted transplantation in children (dated by TCRdb to between 2015 and 2016). Notes on the research overall: The study quantitatively tracked T-cell immune reconstitution after TCRalphabeta/CD19-depleted allogeneic hematopoietic cell transplantation in children using TCR repertoire profiling. The full study reports these points: In some patients, the high TCRbeta diversity seen at day 60 was put down to recipient T cells and intrathymic progenitors that had survived conditioning. The apparently early recovery of alphabetaT-cell counts about two months after transplant reportedly depended on only several hundred rapidly expanded clones that came from non-depleted graft cells. Over the following months the frequencies of hyperexpanded clones went down, and after one year T-cell counts and TCRbeta diversity were mostly credited to newly produced T cells.

This clonotype has only a few counts. What this receptor recognizes is not known. Within one base of it there is no much larger clone, and no base qualities were kept. The treatment or condition label corresponds to: allogeneic hematopoietic cell transplantation with graft depleted of TCRalphabeta T cells and CD19 B cells. The transplant recipients were children given TCRalphabeta/CD19-depleted allogeneic hematopoietic cell grafts. The library was produced with PCR. Sequencing instrument: Illumina HiSeq 2500. TCR libraries were prepared with molecular barcoding, using unique molecular identifiers to normalize TCRbeta repertoire quantification. The public reads were quality trimmed at Q25 with fastp and then assembled into clones with MiXCR by TCRdb, keeping productive beta chains. Rows with one shared CDR3 protein collapse into an entry with the most common genes and DNA. This sample lists 580,000 or so distinct CDR3 sequences; about 23% were detected once. The top ten clonotypes cover 12% to 15% of the sample.

The sample in question was PBMCs, mostly from graft donor cells, obtained 360 days after TCRalphabeta/CD19-depleted stem cell transplant. This receptor was taken from a boy less than two years old who had a stem cell transplant for acute myeloid leukemia, so the T cells may come from the graft donor.

The DNA reads as follows: TGCGCCAGCAGCTTGGGGGACAGCATGAACACTGAAGCTTTCTTT. This encodes CASSLGDSMNTEAFF. The rearrangement combines TRBV5-1 with TRBJ1-1; TRBD1 fits 7 bases in the junction. CDR1 and CDR2, looked up from the germline V gene, are SGHRS and YFSETQ. From the cysteine through the phenylalanine, the CDR3 covers 15 amino acids. Only the CDR3 portion is preserved as DNA: 45 bases, with reading frame beginning at the first base. V trim: 0 bases; J trim: 0 bases; unmatched bases: 2.